The rows below give T cell receptor beta chains drawn from one sample of a study of blood T cell repertoires in COVID-19. Sequencing was performed with immunoSEQ multiplex PCR; in TCRdb, only in-frame clones are kept and a portion is missing. This table holds some 210,000 clones, 65% to 90% found once. Sequencing used PBMCs or T cells enriched from blood (not recorded which). Receptors were obtained from a woman between 45 and 60 years old with acute COVID-19. Each CDR3 is given with its conserved first and last residue. The D gene is left open where the match is weak. Part of the rows lack a size; the others show once, few, many or a class for expanded clones.

CDR3: CAWSHRTGGLLRNEQFF
DNA: TGTGCCTGGAGTCATCGGACAGGGGGCTTATTGAGGAATGAGCAGTTCTTC
size: NA
D: TRBD1
V: TRBV30
J: TRBJ2-1

CDR3: CASRGRDRNYGYTF
DNA: TGTGCCAGCAGGGGACGGGACAGGAACTATGGCTACACCTTC
size: NA
D: TRBD1
V: TRBV11-2
J: TRBJ1-2

CDR3: CSVLRDRGLGTGELFF
DNA: TGCAGCGTACTAAGGGACAGGGGCTTGGGGACCGGGGAGCTGTTTTTT
size: NA
D: TRBD1
V: TRBV29-1
J: TRBJ2-2

CDR3: CASSQHQGGDTQYF
DNA: TGTGCCAGCAGCCAGCATCAGGGTGGAGATACGCAGTATTTT
size: NA
D: NA
V: TRBV3-1/TRBV3-2
J: TRBJ2-3

CDR3: CATQLGMGGYTF
DNA: TGTGCCACTCAACTTGGAATGGGCGGCTACACCTTC
size: NA
D: NA
V: TRBV6-6
J: TRBJ1-2

CDR3: CASSYAGGPVEDTQYF
DNA: TGTGCCAGCAGCTATGCGGGGGGGCCGGTTGAAGATACGCAGTATTTT
size: medium-sized
D: TRBD2
V: TRBV5-4
J: TRBJ2-3

CDR3: CSAVQGYGYTF
DNA: TGCAGCGCCGTACAGGGGTATGGCTACACCTTC
size: NA
D: TRBD1
V: TRBV29-1
J: TRBJ1-2

CDR3: CASSPSGQGIGELFF
DNA: TGTGCCAGCTCACCTTCGGGACAGGGTATCGGGGAGCTGTTTTTT
size: NA
D: TRBD1
V: TRBV18
J: TRBJ2-2

CDR3: CASSPDLGTGGRYEQYF
DNA: TGTGCCAGCAGCCCCGACCTGGGGACAGGGGGCAGGTACGAGCAGTACTTC
size: NA
D: TRBD1
V: TRBV7-9
J: TRBJ2-7

CDR3: CSASNRVDQNTIYF
DNA: TGCAGTGCTAGTAACAGGGTGGACCAAAACACCATATATTTT
size: NA
D: NA
V: TRBV20-1
J: TRBJ1-3

CDR3: CASSYRDFDGVGAGNDQPQHF
DNA: TGTGCCAGCAGTTATAGGGACTTCGACGGGGTCGGAGCGGGAAACGATCAGCCCCAGCATTTT
size: few
D: NA
V: TRBV6-2/TRBV6-3
J: TRBJ1-5

CDR3: CASDPGQVNSPLHF
DNA: TGTGCCAGTGACCCGGGACAGGTTAATTCACCCCTCCACTTT
size: NA
D: TRBD1
V: TRBV19
J: TRBJ1-6

CDR3: CASSGGTGGETQYF
DNA: TGTGCCAGCAGCGGCGGGACAGGGGGAGAGACCCAGTACTTC
size: NA
D: TRBD1
V: TRBV7-6
J: TRBJ2-5

CDR3: CSAGGREAFF
DNA: TGCAGTGCTGGGGGGAGGGAAGCTTTCTTT
size: NA
D: NA
V: TRBV20-1
J: TRBJ1-1

CDR3: CASSSSGRAGETQYF
DNA: TGTGCCAGCAGCTCTAGCGGGAGGGCCGGGGAGACCCAGTACTTC
size: NA
D: TRBD2
V: TRBV7-7
J: TRBJ2-5

CDR3: CASKTGGAGELFF
DNA: TGCGCCAGCAAAACAGGGGGTGCCGGGGAGCTGTTTTTT
size: few
D: TRBD1
V: TRBV23-1
J: TRBJ2-2

CDR3: CASSGQGIEQFF
DNA: TGTGCCAGCAGCGGACAGGGGATTGAGCAGTTCTTC
size: NA
D: TRBD1
V: TRBV9
J: TRBJ2-1

CDR3: CASRESGLRNEKLFF
DNA: TGTGCCAGCCGCGAGTCAGGGTTGCGCAATGAAAAACTGTTTTTT
size: NA
D: NA
V: TRBV19
J: TRBJ1-4

CDR3: CASRLLQVRNQPQHF
DNA: TGTGCCAGTAGGCTGCTGCAGGTCCGCAATCAGCCCCAGCATTTT
size: NA
D: NA
V: TRBV19
J: TRBJ1-5

CDR3: CASSFDRGGNSPLHF
DNA: TGTGCCAGCAGCTTCGACAGGGGCGGTAATTCACCCCTCCACTTT
size: NA
D: TRBD1
V: TRBV11-1
J: TRBJ1-6

CDR3: CASSLALTGELFF
DNA: TGCGCCAGCAGCTTGGCCCTGACCGGGGAGCTGTTTTTT
size: NA
D: NA
V: TRBV5-1
J: TRBJ2-2

CDR3: CASSARSGTGNNSPLHF
DNA: TGTGCCAGCAGTGCCCGAAGTGGGACAGGGAATAATTCACCCCTCCACTTT
size: NA
D: TRBD1
V: TRBV6-1
J: TRBJ1-6

CDR3: CASSLGQGAYTEAFF
DNA: TGTGCCAGCAGCTTGGGACAGGGGGCTTACACTGAAGCTTTCTTT
size: NA
D: TRBD1
V: TRBV5-4
J: TRBJ1-1

CDR3: CASSYPARGGSYNSPLHF
DNA: TGTGCCAGCAGTTACCCCGCCCGGGGTGGCTCCTATAATTCACCCCTCCACTTT
size: NA
D: NA
V: TRBV6-2/TRBV6-3
J: TRBJ1-6

CDR3: CASSLRLGSHYGYTF
DNA: TGTGCCAGCAGCCTCCGTCTGGGGAGTCACTATGGCTACACCTTC
size: NA
D: NA
V: TRBV7-2
J: TRBJ1-2

CDR3: CASSTSGGGRGSTGELFF
DNA: TGTGCCAGCAGTACATCCGGCGGGGGGCGCGGGAGCACCGGGGAGCTGTTTTTT
size: NA
D: TRBD2
V: TRBV7-2
J: TRBJ2-2

CDR3: CASSTHRGIDEQFF
DNA: TGCGCCAGCAGCACACACCGGGGTATAGATGAGCAGTTCTTC
size: NA
D: NA
V: TRBV5-1
J: TRBJ2-1

CDR3: CASSPGAWGAGGGENIQYF
DNA: TGTGCCAGCAGCCCCGGGGCTTGGGGCGCAGGGGGTGGGGAAAACATTCAGTACTTC
size: NA
D: TRBD1
V: TRBV3-1/TRBV3-2
J: TRBJ2-4

CDR3: CATSELGTTVYQPQHF
DNA: TGTGCCACCTCCGAGCTGGGGACAACCGTCTATCAGCCCCAGCATTTT
size: NA
D: NA
V: TRBV6-6
J: TRBJ1-5

CDR3: CASSVLGQGANYEQYF
DNA: TGCGCCAGCAGCGTGTTGGGACAGGGGGCGAACTACGAGCAGTACTTC
size: few
D: TRBD1
V: TRBV5-1
J: TRBJ2-7

CDR3: CASSLLGTGSPTGYTF
DNA: TGTGCCAGCAGCTTATTGGGGACAGGCAGCCCTACGGGCTACACCTTC
size: NA
D: TRBD1
V: TRBV11-3
J: TRBJ1-2

CDR3: CASSFNNSPLHF
DNA: TGTGCCAGCAGCTTTAATAATTCACCCCTCCACTTT
size: NA
D: NA
V: TRBV7-2
J: TRBJ1-6

CDR3: CASSSPSTTNEKLFF
DNA: TGTGCCAGCAGTTCGCCCAGTACAACTAATGAAAAACTGTTTTTT
size: NA
D: NA
V: TRBV28
J: TRBJ1-4

CDR3: CASSLVPGQLNSPLHF
DNA: TGTGCCAGCAGCTTAGTTCCCGGACAGCTAAATTCACCCCTCCACTTT
size: NA
D: NA
V: TRBV7-6
J: TRBJ1-6

CDR3: CASSQEGWAGTYGNEQFF
DNA: TGTGCCAGCAGCCAAGAGGGGTGGGCGGGGACCTACGGTAATGAGCAGTTCTTC
size: once
D: NA
V: TRBV4-2
J: TRBJ2-1

CDR3: CATKGLAGEQYF
DNA: TGTGCCACCAAGGGTCTAGCGGGCGAGCAGTACTTC
size: NA
D: TRBD2
V: TRBV10-3
J: TRBJ2-7

CDR3: CASSEAQFGGYGYTF
DNA: TGTGCCAGCAGTGAAGCCCAATTCGGGGGGTATGGCTACACCTTC
size: NA
D: NA
V: TRBV6-1
J: TRBJ1-2

CDR3: CASIMGTSQDTQYF
DNA: TGTGCCAGCATCATGGGGACTAGCCAAGATACGCAGTATTTT
size: NA
D: TRBD2
V: TRBV5-8
J: TRBJ2-3

CDR3: CASSLGLLNTEAFF
DNA: TGTGCCAGCAGCTTGGGACTCTTGAACACTGAAGCTTTCTTT
size: NA
D: NA
V: TRBV7-2
J: TRBJ1-1

CDR3: CATSRETQGSIPSGANVLTF
DNA: TGTGCCACCAGCAGAGAGACCCAGGGCTCTATCCCCTCTGGGGCCAACGTCCTGACTTTC
size: NA
D: NA
V: TRBV15
J: TRBJ2-6

CDR3: CASSGRQGLGNSPLHF
DNA: TGTGCCAGTAGTGGGCGACAGGGATTGGGTAATTCACCCCTCCACTTT
size: NA
D: TRBD1
V: TRBV19
J: TRBJ1-6

CDR3: CASSLGAPTIYF
DNA: TGTGCCAGCAGCTTAGGCGCCCCCACCATATATTTT
size: few
D: NA
V: TRBV11-2
J: TRBJ1-3

CDR3: CSALGGSGANVLTF
DNA: TGCAGCGCCCTGGGGGGGTCTGGGGCCAACGTCCTGACTTTC
size: NA
D: TRBD2
V: TRBV29-1
J: TRBJ2-6

CDR3: CASSLVRQGARGEQYF
DNA: TGTGCTAGCAGTTTAGTAAGACAGGGGGCAAGAGGTGAGCAGTACTTC
size: NA
D: TRBD1
V: TRBV28
J: TRBJ2-7

CDR3: CASSYVAGGSVETQYF
DNA: TGTGCCAGCAGTTACGTTGCGGGAGGTTCTGTGGAGACCCAGTACTTC
size: NA
D: TRBD2
V: TRBV6-5
J: TRBJ2-5

CDR3: CASSRQGANTGELFF
DNA: TGTGCCAGCAGTCGACAGGGGGCGAACACCGGGGAGCTGTTTTTT
size: NA
D: TRBD1
V: TRBV7-9
J: TRBJ2-2

CDR3: CASRGLGGSGNTIYF
DNA: TGTGCCAGCAGGGGGTTGGGGGGCTCTGGAAACACCATATATTTT
size: NA
D: NA
V: TRBV6-5
J: TRBJ1-3

CDR3: CSVETGGMTEAFF
DNA: TGCAGCGTTGAGACAGGGGGCATGACTGAAGCTTTCTTT
size: NA
D: TRBD1
V: TRBV29-1
J: TRBJ1-1

CDR3: CASSQGLAVPYEQYF
DNA: TGTGCCAGCAGCCAGGGACTAGCGGTCCCCTACGAGCAGTACTTC
size: once
D: TRBD2
V: TRBV14
J: TRBJ2-7

CDR3: CASIERGGTNTGELFF
DNA: TGTGCCAGCATCGAAAGGGGGGGTACGAACACCGGGGAGCTGTTTTTT
size: NA
D: NA
V: TRBV28
J: TRBJ2-2

CDR3: CASTARQGAQPGANVLTF
DNA: TGTGCCAGCACTGCCAGACAGGGGGCGCAGCCTGGGGCCAACGTCCTGACTTTC
size: NA
D: TRBD1
V: TRBV28
J: TRBJ2-6

CDR3: CASSQDWTGTYEQYF
DNA: TGTGCCAGCAGCCAAGATTGGACTGGCACCTACGAGCAGTACTTC
size: NA
D: NA
V: TRBV4-2
J: TRBJ2-7

CDR3: CASRSDRRLSPSNQPQHF
DNA: TGTGCCAGCAGGAGTGACAGAAGGCTGTCGCCTAGCAATCAGCCCCAGCATTTT
size: NA
D: NA
V: TRBV28
J: TRBJ1-5

CDR3: CASKDRSTDTQYF
DNA: TGTGCCAGTAAAGACAGAAGCACAGATACGCAGTATTTT
size: NA
D: NA
V: TRBV19
J: TRBJ2-3

CDR3: CASSLAAGANTGELFF
DNA: TGTGCCAGCAGCTTAGCAGCGGGCGCGAACACCGGGGAGCTGTTTTTT
size: NA
D: NA
V: TRBV7-6
J: TRBJ2-2

CDR3: CASSLDSSGLVGTGELFF
DNA: TGTGCCAGCAGCTTAGACTCGTCAGGGTTGGTCGGGACCGGGGAGCTGTTTTTT
size: NA
D: NA
V: TRBV11-2
J: TRBJ2-2

CDR3: CASSWRGTGGSSYEQYF
DNA: TGTGCCAGCAGCTGGCGGGGGACAGGGGGTAGCTCCTACGAGCAGTACTTC
size: NA
D: TRBD1
V: TRBV7-8
J: TRBJ2-7

CDR3: CASRTGTGYGYTF
DNA: TGTGCCAGCAGGACCGGGACAGGTTATGGCTACACCTTC
size: NA
D: TRBD1
V: TRBV6-5
J: TRBJ1-2